The 29 T cell receptor beta chains below all came from one sample that was sequenced in a study of shared clonotypes between healthy human individuals. The table came from immunoSEQ multiplex PCR; TCRdb's copy has only in-frame clones and leaves some out. The table shows under 2.5 million clones, with approximately 90% occurring only once. Sequenced sample: naive CD4+ T cells from PBMCs. Subset defined: CD45RA+ positively selected. The receptors were gathered from a man younger than 35 in good health. Some clones in this sample may be carry-over from other donors' samples.

The chain employs TRBV6-5 and TRBJ2-1; 7 positions match TRBD2. Trimming took 6 bases from V and 6 from J; bases not matched to a gene: 8. Germline V gene lookup returns CDR1 MNHEY and CDR2 SVGAGI. The CDR3 contains 14 residues. CDR3 in amino acids: CASSQNGGGNEQFF. The CDR3 DNA is TGTGCCAGCAGCCAAAATGGGGGGGGCAATGAGCAGTTCTTC.

The J gene is TRBJ1-5, the V gene TRBV7-2, with TRBD1 identical over 7 bases. With V trimmed by 2 bases and J by 3 bases, 13 bases remained unmatched. The CDR3 spans 18 residues. In germline, CDR1 is SGHTA, CDR2 FQGNSA. CDR3 DNA: TGTGCCAGCAGCTTATTTACAGGGGTGGCAACCCCCAATCAGCCCCAGCATTTT. Protein sequence: CASSLFTGVATPNQPQHF.

The chain carries TRBV6-5 and TRBJ2-7; D possibly matches TRBD1 or TRBD2 (6 bases each). The germline CDR1 and CDR2 sequences are MNHEY and SVGAGI. V was cut by 2 bases and J by 2 bases, with 13 bases left in between. This CDR3 is 15 amino acids long. The CDR3 loop is CASSYQRGPAYEQYF. The CDR3 DNA sequence: TGTGCCAGCAGTTACCAACGGGGGCCTGCCTACGAGCAGTACTTC.

This clone was counted once. The chain couples TRBV25-1 to TRBJ1-5; D possibly corresponds to TRBD1 (5 bases). V was pared by 7 bases and J by 1 base, with 20 bases between. The CDR3 sequence is 17 residues long. The germline gives CDR1 MGHDK, CDR2 SYGVNS. The CDR3 DNA is TGTGCCAGCACCCACGTATGGTGGGGCCGAAGCAATCAGCCCCAGCATTTT. It is translated as CASTHVWWGRSNQPQHF.

This chain links TRBV5-1 with TRBJ2-5; TRBD2 matches 7 bases. The V gene end was trimmed by 6 bases and the J gene end by 2 bases; junction bases not matched to a gene: 19. CDR3 length equals 18 residues. Germline V gives CDR1 SGHRS, CDR2 YFSETQ. This CDR3 is CASTQTSSRSWIQETQYF. DNA of the CDR3: TGCGCCAGCACTCAGACTAGCTCCCGGAGTTGGATACAAGAGACCCAGTACTTC.

A single count supports this clone. Additional DNA sequences in this sample encode the identical CDR3. The DNA of the CDR3 is TGCAGCGTGGGACAAGGCCCCGAGCAGTACTTC. Protein product: CSVGQGPEQYF. The V gene is TRBV29-1, the J gene TRBJ2-7; tentatively, D is TRBD1 (6 bases). The length of the CDR3 is 11 residues. Germline CDR1 and CDR2: SQVTM and ANQGSEA. The ends were cut back, 6 bases at V and 6 bases at J, with 12 bases in the middle.

The V and J genes are TRBV7-8 and TRBJ1-1, with TRBD1 as a possible D gene (5 bases). This CDR3 is 18 amino acids long. Germline assignment: CDR1 SGHVS and CDR2 FQNEAQ. The ends were cut back, 1 base at V and 4 bases at J, with 22 bases in the middle. The CDR3 here is CASSLVLWGRKKGTEAFF. The CDR3 DNA follows: TGTGCCAGCAGCTTAGTATTGTGGGGCCGAAAAAAGGGCACTGAAGCTTTCTTT.

This clone has just a few counts. This sample includes further DNA sequences coding for the same CDR3. V is TRBV11-2 and J is TRBJ1-1; D gene ambiguous. With 3 bases removed from V and 3 bases from J, the gap between germline ends came to 2 bases. Germline loops: CDR1 SGHAT, CDR2 FQNNGV. This CDR3 contains 11 residues. The CDR3 coding sequence is TGTGCCAGCAGCTTCTACACTGAAGCTTTCTTT. Encoded protein: CASSFYTEAFF.

CDR3 sequence: CASGTSGNSYNEQFF. The CDR3 bases are TGTGCCAGTGGGACTAGCGGGAACTCCTACAATGAGCAGTTCTTC. V gene TRBV19 combines with J gene TRBJ2-1; 13 bases align to TRBD2. The germline V gene encodes CDR1 LNHDA and CDR2 SQIVND (reference sequence). The CDR3 loop spans 15 amino acids. V was pared by 8 bases and J by 0 bases, with 1 base of the junction left unmatched.

The chain uses TRBV7-9 and TRBJ2-3; no reliable D call. The germline gives CDR1 SEHNR, CDR2 FQNEAQ (reference sequence). V lost 5 bases and J lost 2, with 14 bases in between. The CDR3 covers 15 residues. CDR3: CASSPNGPATDTQYF. CDR3 DNA: TGTGCCAGCAGCCCCAATGGCCCAGCCACAGATACGCAGTATTTT.

In DNA, the CDR3 is TGTGCCACCAGCAGTGCGGACAGGGGACTCCAAGAGACCCAGTACTTC. Its protein product is CATSSADRGLQETQYF. This chain uses TRBV15 with TRBJ2-5; 9 bases map to TRBD1. The V gene end was trimmed by 3 bases and the J gene end by 1 base; junction bases not matched to a gene: 6. CDR1 and CDR2 from the germline V gene are LNHNV and YYDKDF (reference sequence). This CDR3 contains 16 residues.

This chain uses TRBV5-4 with TRBJ2-5; D uncertain. V shed 3 bases and J shed 2 bases, with 8 bases lying between them. The germline V gene has CDR1 SGHNT and CDR2 YYREEE (reference sequence). This CDR3 region has 13 residues. The CDR3 DNA follows: TGTGCCAGCAGCTACCCTCCACAAGAGACCCAGTACTTC. Translating it yields CASSYPPQETQYF.

The CDR3 loop is CASSFSLGREFF. DNA for the CDR3: TGTGCCAGCAGTTTCAGTTTGGGACGGGAGTTCTTC. The J gene is TRBJ2-1, the V gene TRBV28; D could derive from TRBD1 or TRBD2 (5 bases each). Germline V gene lookup returns CDR1 MDHEN and CDR2 SYDVKM. Trimming stripped 3 bases from V and 14 bases from J, with 14 bases between. CDR3 length: 12 amino acids.

A single count supports this clone. The chain couples TRBV11-2 to TRBJ1-4, with a tentative D call TRBD1 (5 bases). Deletions cut 5 bases from V and 0 bases from J, with 13 bases between. The V gene's germline CDR1 is SGHAT and CDR2 FQNNGV. This CDR3 comprises 16 residues. CDR3 nucleotides: TGTGCCAGCAGCCCCCAGGGCCGCGCAACTAATGAAAAACTGTTTTTT. This translates into CASSPQGRATNEKLFF. The variable domain in full, completed from reference TRBV11-2 and TRBJ1-4, reads EAGVAQSPRYKIIEKRQSVAFWCNPISGHATLYWYQQILGQGPKLLIQFQNNGVVDDSQLPKDRFSAERLKGVDSTLKIQPAKLEDSAVYLCASSPQGRATNEKLFFGSGTQLSVL.

This chain links TRBV28 with TRBJ1-1, with D maybe TRBD1 (5 bases). Germline V gene lookup returns CDR1 MDHEN and CDR2 SYDVKM. The CDR3 sequence is 13 residues long. V was trimmed by 5 bases and J by 7 bases, leaving 14 bases between them. The CDR3 protein is CASSTGSPVEAFF. DNA of the CDR3: TGTGCCAGCAGTACAGGTTCTCCTGTTGAAGCTTTCTTT. The full variable domain, in which reference TRBV28 and TRBJ1-1 provide the parts outside the CDR3, is DVKVTQSSRYLVKRTGEKVFLECVQDMDHENMFWYRQDPGLGLRLIYFSYDVKMKEKGDIPEGYSVSREKKERFSLILESASTNQTSMYLCASSTGSPVEAFFGQGTRLTVV.

This clone occurred a few times. The chain uses TRBV28 and TRBJ2-7; tentatively, D is TRBD2 (5 bases). CDR1 and CDR2 from the germline V gene are MDHEN and SYDVKM. The CDR3 consists of 12 residues. V shed 5 bases and J shed 12 bases, with 17 bases lying between them. CDR3 bases: TGTGCCAGCAGTCCTGACTACGGTTACGCGTACTTC. It is translated as CASSPDYGYAYF.

This chain connects TRBV4-1 to TRBJ1-2, with D unresolved. V was cut by 0 bases and J by 9 bases, with 20 bases left in between. The V gene's germline CDR1 is MGHRA and CDR2 YSYEKL. The CDR3 totals 16 residues. CDR3 nucleotides: TGCGCCAGCAGCCAAGATCCTCGACCGGGCCCAAGGCGCTACACCTTC. Translating gives CASSQDPRPGPRRYTF.

The V and J genes are TRBV5-1 and TRBJ1-1, with unresolved D. The CDR3 is made up of 16 amino acids. Germline CDR1 reads SGHRS; CDR2 reads YFSETQ. Trimming stripped 0 bases from V and 4 bases from J, with 16 bases between. The CDR3 loop reads CASSLAGGPEGTEAFF. The CDR3 DNA reads as TGCGCCAGCAGCTTGGCCGGAGGACCAGAGGGCACTGAAGCTTTCTTT.

The chain recombines TRBV19 with TRBJ1-4, with 10 bases lining up with TRBD1. V trimming: 7 bases; J trimming: 4 bases; junction bases outside the gene matches: 24. Germline CDR1 and CDR2: LNHDA and SQIVND (reference sequence). The CDR3 has 21 residues. CDR3 nucleotide sequence: TGTGCCAGTAAACCCCTCTACGGGACAGGGGCCGGAAAAGGCTATAATGAAAAACTGTTTTTT. This gives the protein CASKPLYGTGAGKGYNEKLFF.

The V gene is TRBV4-1, the J gene TRBJ2-1, with 9 bases identical to TRBD2. The CDR3 totals 17 residues. Germline CDR1 reads MGHRA; CDR2 reads YSYEKL. V dropped 2 bases and J dropped 4; count of bases not matched to a gene: 9. This CDR3 is CASSQPLRGRGYNEQFF. CDR3 coding DNA: TGCGCCAGCAGCCAACCTCTACGCGGGAGGGGGTACAATGAGCAGTTCTTC.

The chain is built from TRBV28 and TRBJ1-5, with 8 bases lining up with TRBD1. The CDR3 is 12 amino acids. CDR1 is MDHEN, CDR2 SYDVKM, per germline. With 6 bases clipped from V and 6 bases from J, the junction kept 1 base outside the gene matches. CDR3 region: CASRGTGQPQHF. The CDR3 nucleotides read TGTGCCAGCAGAGGGACAGGTCAGCCCCAGCATTTT.

The CDR3 sequence is CASSLSLAVYLSYNEQFF. As DNA, the CDR3 is TGTGCCAGCAGTTTATCACTAGCGGTCTACCTCTCCTACAATGAGCAGTTCTTC. This chain uses TRBV27 with TRBJ2-1; 8 positions agree with TRBD2. CDR3 length equals 18 residues. Trimming removed 0 bases from V and 0 bases from J; junction bases left unmatched: 7. Per germline, CDR1 MNHEY and CDR2 SMNVEV (reference sequence).

This sequence joins TRBV14 and TRBJ2-3; 9 bases fit TRBD1. Germline V gives CDR1 SGHDN, CDR2 FVKESK. The CDR3 has 15 amino acids. Germline trimming cut 2 bases from V and 6 bases from J; bases unmatched to any gene: 6. CDR3 sequence reads: CASSQPGQGGDTQYF. In nucleotides, the CDR3 is TGTGCCAGCAGCCAACCGGGACAGGGAGGGGATACGCAGTATTTT.

The chain employs TRBV7-3 and TRBJ2-2; perhaps TRBD1 as D (5 bases). Germline V gene sequence: CDR1 SGHTA, CDR2 FQGTGA. The V end lost 5 bases, the J end lost 0 bases, and 13 bases lay between the germline ends. This CDR3 has 16 amino acids. CDR3 coding DNA: TGTGCCAGCAGCCTTCAGGGTAGGGCGAACACCGGGGAGCTGTTTTTT. Amino acid sequence: CASSLQGRANTGELFF.

The V call is TRBV7-9, the J call TRBJ2-3; 10 bases fit TRBD2. There are 16 residues in the CDR3. Germline CDR1 reads SEHNR; CDR2 reads FQNEAQ (reference sequence). J lost 5 bases, V lost 3 bases, and 8 bases had no gene match. CDR3: CASSFSSGRGIDTQYF. CDR3 coding DNA: TGTGCCAGCAGCTTTTCTAGCGGGAGAGGGATAGATACGCAGTATTTT.

This chain uses TRBV5-6 with TRBJ2-1; TRBD2 matches 7 bases. Germline V CDR1 and CDR2: SGHDT, YYEEEE. The CDR3 covers 17 residues. The junction had 14 bases not matched to a gene; V was cut back by 3 bases and J by 5 bases. This CDR3 is CASSSIGAGVRNNEQFF. The CDR3 DNA reads TGTGCCAGCAGCTCGATTGGGGCGGGAGTTCGGAACAATGAGCAGTTCTTC.

The chain uses TRBV27 and TRBJ1-5; the D gene is possibly TRBD1 (5 bases). The V gene's germline CDR1 is MNHEY and CDR2 SMNVEV (reference sequence). V was clipped by 8 bases and J by 2 bases, with 10 bases between them. The CDR3 runs to 13 residues. The CDR3 spells CASGVGGNQPQHF. The DNA for the CDR3 is TGTGCCAGCGGTGTAGGGGGCAATCAGCCCCAGCATTTT.

CDR3 amino acids: CASGNTKGTEAFF. The CDR3 DNA reads as TGTGCCAGCGGTAACACCAAGGGCACTGAAGCTTTCTTT. The chain has TRBV14 and TRBJ1-1; the D is unclear. Between the trimmed V and J ends, which lost 8 bases and 4 bases, there was a span of 14 bases. The length of the CDR3 is 13 residues. Germline CDR1 SGHDN, CDR2 FVKESK.

In nucleotides, the CDR3 is TGTGCCAGCAGACCCCACCAAAAGAAAAATCCTGGGAACACCGGGGAGCTGTTTTTT. Translation: CASRPHQKKNPGNTGELFF. The chain is built from TRBV5-6 and TRBJ2-2, with D uncertain. The V and J ends lost 5 bases and 1 base respectively, with 24 bases between them. CDR1 is SGHDT, CDR2 YYEEEE, per germline. CDR3 length: 19 residues.